The present T cell receptor beta chain was sequenced within a study of T-cell reconstitution after alpha-beta-depleted transplantation in children (dated by TCRdb to 2016 to 2018). Looking at the study overall: The study quantitatively tracked T-cell immune reconstitution after TCRalphabeta/CD19-depleted allogeneic hematopoietic cell transplantation in children using TCR repertoire profiling.

Library generation was performed with PCR. The instrument was an Illumina HiSeq 2500. TCR library preparation used molecular barcoding, with unique molecular identifiers applied to normalize quantification of the TCRbeta repertoire. TCRdb passed the public sequencing reads through fastp at Q25 and MiXCR, retaining productive beta sequences. Records with the same CDR3 protein are collapsed into one entry carrying the most frequent genes and DNA. This sample holds under 350,000 distinct CDR3 sequences; over 8% were observed only once. Jointly, the top ten make up around 10% of the sample. The sample holds many counts of this clonotype. Its antigen target is currently unknown. Base-call qualities are not available, and no considerably larger clone is one nucleotide away. Per the germline V gene, SGHDN is the CDR1 and FVKESK is the CDR2. The CDR3, from cysteine to phenylalanine, totals 15 residues. The DNA shown is the 45-base CDR3, in frame from base 1. V is cut by 4 bases and J by 1 base, and the space between the germline ends is 13 bases.

The receptor chain draws on TRBV14 and TRBJ1-1; no D gene call is confident. The receptor comes from a human donor who donated a stem cell graft to a child with SCID. The sequencing used PBMCs from the stem cell graft donor, collected from the stem cell graft. Here the CDR3 is given as CASSPSGGSNTEAFF. At the DNA level, the sequence is TGTGCCAGCAGCCCTTCGGGAGGGTCGAACACTGAAGCTTTCTTT.